This TCR beta chain is drawn from a study of blood T cells in healthy people across ages. The CDR3 is 12 residues long. The germline V gene encodes CDR1 SNHLY and CDR2 FYNNEI. The V gene lost 3 bases and the J gene lost 3 bases, with 5 bases spanning the gap. Primed by a sample-barcoded 5' primer and a J-beta primer mix, a second PCR proceeded for about 6 to 11 cycles. MiXCR, applied by TCRdb to the 5' RACE reads, yields one record per CDR3 protein. The top ten clones hold approximately 23% of a sample with around 500,000 distinct CDR3 sequences, 45% to 55% of them seen once. The source material was blood. V and J are TRBV2 and TRBJ1-1; unclear D gene. This TCR came from an elderly man in good health. The CDR3 region has the DNA TGTGCCAGCAGTGACGACCACACTGAAGCTTTCTTT. Protein product: CASSDDHTEAFF.